This record concerns one T cell receptor beta chain sequence. No antigen is known for it. Per-base quality was not reported, and no clone a single base away is much larger than it. The data are from a study of T cells in tuberculosis (dated 2018 in TCRdb). Some background on the complete study: In the study, CD1B tetramers and high-throughput TCR immunosequencing were combined to characterize T cells specific for the mycobacterial lipid antigen glucose monomycolate (GMM). A South African clinical cohort compared IGRA-negative adolescents, IGRA-positive adolescents with latent tuberculosis and adults with active tuberculosis, ten per group. PBMC from active tuberculosis patients were archived either before standard anti-tuberculosis treatment began or within 7 days of the start of that treatment.

Via the germline V gene, CDR1 is SGHAT and CDR2 FQNNGV. Relative to germline, V is 3 bases shorter and J is 5 bases shorter, with 12 bases between their ends. Counted from cysteine to phenylalanine, this CDR3 has 14 amino acids. Only the CDR3 DNA stays, 42 bases, in frame from base 1. Reading the label with the study, this specimen's time point is: new active TB diagnosis, blood taken before or within 7 days of starting treatment. The patients with active tuberculosis were newly diagnosed, HIV-seronegative South African adults aged 18 years or older. Confirmation of active tuberculosis was based on positive sputum smear microscopy and/or a positive M. tuberculosis culture. Immunosequencing was performed on unsorted cryopreserved PBMC and covered roughly 100,000 T cells per clinical donor on average. What the research found in general, with its limitations: Clinical samples were selected based on which cryopreserved specimens were available, and the active tuberculosis cases were adults whereas the controls were adolescents. Shorter CDR3-alpha lengths in active tuberculosis patients partly drove the smaller NN-distances, and the TCR-beta difference was not statistically significant. Smaller mean NN-distances to GMM-specific TCRs were observed in active tuberculosis TCR-alpha repertoires than in IGRA-negative controls, suggesting clonal expansion of GMM-specific TCRs. An accuracy of just under 90% (AUROC around 0.9) was reached by a classifier using the diverse GMM-specific repertoire, compared with approximately 70% accuracy when GEM motif frequencies were used.

The immunoSEQ multiplex PCR assay was used to generate TCR libraries, with TCR-beta and/or TCR-alpha/delta assays applied to each sample. Amplified TCR libraries were sequenced on the Illumina high-throughput platform. The original methods were these. Clustering and dimensionality reduction relied on pairwise TCRdist distances among GMM-specific receptors from T cells that were either sorted ex vivo or expanded in vitro. The score assigned to each clinical repertoire was mean NN-distance, meaning the average TCRdist to the nearest 10% of tetramer-positive reference sequences. To compute GEM TCR motif frequency, the fraction of unique TCRs matching known GEM sequences by V/J usage and CDR3 length was calculated. Active tuberculosis was classified by linear discriminant analysis with leave-one-out cross-validation, implemented in scikit-learn. TCRdb re-hosts the immuneACCESS table, in-frame sequences only. Its copies lack some clones; in the studies checked, an unresolved V gene accounts for under half of them, and the cause for the rest is not known. V and J calls and clone size come straight from that table; D and trimming were deduced from the DNA. The sample contains around 30,000 clones, 90% to 95% of them found a single time. About an eighth of the sample goes to the ten largest clones.

The sample was PBMCs, taken at tuberculosis diagnosis. The TCR comes from an adult with tuberculosis. In this chain, TRBV11-2 is recombined with TRBJ2-3; there is no confident call for the D gene. This receptor carries the CDR3 CASSFKLLGDTQYF. The DNA sequence follows: TGTGCCAGCAGCTTCAAGCTTCTAGGAGATACGCAGTATTTT.